The source of this T cell receptor beta chain is a study of cytomegalovirus exposure and HLA in healthy donors. Primers: 60 Vbeta forward and 13 Jbeta reverse. The method was immunoSEQ multiplex PCR; TCRdb's version includes in-frame clones alone and lacks a portion of them. The sample has about 140,000 clones, approximately 70% seen once. Study observations and caveats: Most TCR sequences were rare, but some public TCRs occurred in many donors. Reportedly, a later analysis found an Asian-associated ancestry cluster had fewer N-insertions than the roughly 700-donor mean. Most TCR beta V segments were productive about 90% or about 30% of the time in an earlier analysis.

The CDR3 length is 15 residues. V was cut by 6 bases and J by 7 bases, with 21 bases left in between. Germline lookup yields CDR1 MNHEY and CDR2 SVGAGI. A word on this clone: Its antigen is currently unknown.

What was sequenced was PBMCs. The rearrangement joins TRBV6-5 to TRBJ1-2; the D gene is possibly TRBD1 (5 bases). This clonotype was obtained from an older woman in good health and CMV-seropositive. The CDR3 reads CASSYDSQLLSGYTF. For the CDR3, the DNA is TGTGCCAGCAGCTACGACAGTCAGCTCCTGAGTGGCTACACCTTC.